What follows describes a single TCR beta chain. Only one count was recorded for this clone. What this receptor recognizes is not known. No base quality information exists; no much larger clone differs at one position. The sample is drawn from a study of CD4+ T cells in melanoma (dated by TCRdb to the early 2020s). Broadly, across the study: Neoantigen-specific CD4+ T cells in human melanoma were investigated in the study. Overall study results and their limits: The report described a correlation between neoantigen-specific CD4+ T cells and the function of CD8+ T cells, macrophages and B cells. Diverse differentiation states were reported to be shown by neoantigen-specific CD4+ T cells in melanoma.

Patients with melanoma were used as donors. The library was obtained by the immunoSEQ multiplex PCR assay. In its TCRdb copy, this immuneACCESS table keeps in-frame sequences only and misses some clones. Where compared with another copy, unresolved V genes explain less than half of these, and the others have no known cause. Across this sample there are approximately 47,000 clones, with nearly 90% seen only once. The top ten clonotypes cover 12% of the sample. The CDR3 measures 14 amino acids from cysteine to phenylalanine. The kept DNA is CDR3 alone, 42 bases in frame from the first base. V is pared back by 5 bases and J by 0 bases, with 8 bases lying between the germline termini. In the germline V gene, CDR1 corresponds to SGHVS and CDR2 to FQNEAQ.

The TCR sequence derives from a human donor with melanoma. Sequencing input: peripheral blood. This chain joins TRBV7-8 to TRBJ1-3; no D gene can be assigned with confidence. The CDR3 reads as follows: CASSQAGSGNTIYF. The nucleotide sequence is TGTGCCAGCAGCCAGGCCGGCTCTGGAAACACCATATATTTT.